This entry concerns a single T cell receptor beta chain. What it binds is unknown. This sample was taken from a study of cytomegalovirus exposure and HLA in healthy donors. Overall study context: A data release that came early held some 84 million unique TCRs from HLA-typed donors. Of the donors genotyped, approximately 430 in all, 80% to 85% fell in the Caucasian-associated ancestry cluster. Whole-study findings and limits: Cytomegalovirus association was assigned to approximately 160 TCR beta chains. TCR beta V- and J-gene trimming was later associated with a missense DCLRE1C variant.

Germline values: CDR1 SGHRS, CDR2 YFSETQ. This CDR3 has 16 amino acids. V lost 2 bases, J lost 7 bases, and 9 bases stayed unmatched. The PCR employed 60 Vbeta primers together with 13 Jbeta primers. Profiling relied on immunoSEQ multiplex PCR, and the TCRdb table lists in-frame clones only, not all of them. The sample gives under 200,000 clones, roughly 80% of which show up once; around 1.3% is in the top ten. The sample consisted of PBMCs. The receptor's source is a woman in her twenties or thirties in good health and CMV-seronegative. The chain couples TRBV5-1 to TRBJ1-4, with TRBD1 identical over 9 bases. The CDR3 is CASSFQPQGALEKLFF. Written as DNA, the CDR3 is TGCGCCAGCAGCTTTCAACCACAGGGGGCACTTGAAAAACTGTTTTTT. Using reference TRBV5-1 and TRBJ1-4 for the parts outside the CDR3, the full variable domain is KAGVTQTPRYLIKTRGQQVTLSCSPISGHRSVSWYQQTPGQGLQFLFEYFSETQRNKGNFPGRFSGRQFSNSRSEMNVSTLELGDSALYLCASSFQPQGALEKLFFGSGTQLSVL.